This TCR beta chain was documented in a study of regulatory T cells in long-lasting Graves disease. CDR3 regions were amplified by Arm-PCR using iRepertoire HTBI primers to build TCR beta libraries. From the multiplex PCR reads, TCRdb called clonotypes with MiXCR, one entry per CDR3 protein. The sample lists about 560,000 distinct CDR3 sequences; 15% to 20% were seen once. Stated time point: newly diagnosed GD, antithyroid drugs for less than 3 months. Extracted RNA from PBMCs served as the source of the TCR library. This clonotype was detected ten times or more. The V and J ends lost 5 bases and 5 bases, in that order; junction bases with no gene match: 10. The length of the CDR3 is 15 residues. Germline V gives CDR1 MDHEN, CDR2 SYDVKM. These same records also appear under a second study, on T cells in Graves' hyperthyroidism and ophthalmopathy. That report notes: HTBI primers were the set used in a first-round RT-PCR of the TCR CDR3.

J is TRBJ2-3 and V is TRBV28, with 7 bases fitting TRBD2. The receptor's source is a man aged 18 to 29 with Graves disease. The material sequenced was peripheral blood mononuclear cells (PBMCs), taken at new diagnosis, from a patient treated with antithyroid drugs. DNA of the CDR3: TGTGCCAGCAGTCCGGTGGCTAGCGGCCGAGATACGCAGTATTTT. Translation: CASSPVASGRDTQYF.